This T cell receptor (beta chain) came from a study of blood T cells in healthy people across ages. Study at large: There was about one barcoded beta molecule captured by template switching per two T cells. Study results and limitations: Roughly linear age-related decline in beta diversity appeared, significant by age 40. Estimates drawn from one million T cells were deemed to understate diversity.

Germline V CDR1 and CDR2: DFQATT, SNEGSKA (reference sequence). V lost 4 bases, J lost 12 bases, and 19 bases lay in between. The CDR3 loop spans 13 amino acids. Primers used in a second PCR of roughly 6 to 11 cycles were a sample-barcoded 5' primer and a J-beta primer mix. MiXCR was run by TCRdb on the 5' RACE reads, yielding one entry per CDR3 protein. The data hold roughly 800,000 distinct CDR3 sequences, with 20% to 30% observed a single time. A word on this clonotype: Its cognate antigen is unknown.

These data were also filed under a second study, of T cells of mothers and their children. That publication notes: Several children, together with their three healthy Caucasian mothers, made up the donors.

The material sequenced was blood. The TCR was taken from a boy younger than 18 in good health. The chain has TRBV20-1 and TRBJ2-1, with D possibly called TRBD1 or TRBD2 (7 bases each). This chain's CDR3 is CSATSGGVPVQFF. The CDR3 region has the DNA TGCAGTGCTACTTCAGGGGGGGTACCTGTGCAGTTCTTC.